This entry concerns a single TCR beta chain. PCR amplification relied on 60 Vbeta primers (plus 13 Jbeta primers). Data came from immunoSEQ multiplex PCR; TCRdb stores just in-frame clones and leaves some out. The table records 150,000 to 200,000 clones, around 80% of them present only once. These data belong to a study of cytomegalovirus exposure and HLA in healthy donors. Study details: Clustering assigned 81% of the approximately 370 genotyped donors to the Caucasian-associated ancestry cluster.

This CDR3 region has 14 residues. Germline CDR1 is SGHVS and CDR2 is FQNEAQ. Between the trimmed V and J ends, which lost 5 bases and 1 base, there was a span of 11 bases. J is TRBJ1-1 and V is TRBV7-8, with D possibly TRBD1 on 6 matching bases. Sequencing used PBMCs. This TCR was sampled from a girl aged 5 to 17 in good health and CMV-seropositive. The CDR3 DNA is TGTGCCAGCAGCCTACAGGGTGGGAACACTGAAGCTTTCTTT. Amino acids: CASSLQGGNTEAFF.